This T cell receptor (beta chain) was found in a study of T cell repertoires in cytomegalovirus infection. CDR3 length: 13 amino acids. CDR1 is SGHTA, CDR2 FQGNSA, per germline. The germline V and J ends were trimmed by 4 bases and 3 bases, with 10 bases remaining between them. From the reads, TCRdb called clonotypes with MiXCR, one entry per CDR3 protein. The sample lists 490,000 or so distinct CDR3 sequences, approximately 10% seen once, with roughly a tenth in the top ten. This clonotype was detected many times. What it recognizes is unknown. Study results and caveats: Based on cumulative public TCR beta family frequency, carriers of CMV plus the relevant HLA were identified. Clonotypes of TCR beta that were HLA-C-restricted and CMV-specific dominated the ex vivo response.

The receptor was isolated from a human donor in good health (CMV status not recorded). Some clones in this sample may be carry-over from other donors' samples. The chain links TRBV7-2 to TRBJ2-7; either TRBD1 or TRBD2 may supply D (5 bases each). Material: PBMCs. The CDR3 DNA reads TGTGCCAGCAGCTCCTGGGACGGCTACGAGCAGTACTTC. It specifies CASSSWDGYEQYF. Using reference TRBV7-2 and TRBJ2-7 for the parts outside the CDR3, the full variable domain is GAGVSQSPSNKVTEKGKDVELRCDPISGHTALYWYRQSLGQGLEFLIYFQGNSAPDKSGLPSDRFSAERTGGSVSTLTIQRTQQEDSAVYLCASSSWDGYEQYFGPGTRLTVT.